This paragraph reports one TCR beta chain. The data belong to a study of T cells in localized non-small cell lung cancer. This CDR3 is 14 amino acids long. In germline, CDR1 is LNHDA, CDR2 SQIVND (reference sequence). Trimming cost V 7 bases and J 10 bases, with 17 bases left between them. The repertoire was sequenced with immunoSEQ multiplex PCR; TCRdb's copy has only in-frame clones and lacks some. In the table there are 2,400 or so clones, about 30% of which are singletons. The source was lung tumor tissue, collected before any cancer treatment. The chain has TRBV19 and TRBJ1-6; D not resolved. This clonotype originated in a man aged 18 to 55 with stage I lung adenocarcinoma. The CDR3, as DNA: TGTGCCAGTACCCCTCGGGCCCGGGGATCACCCCTCCACTTT. Translation gives CASTPRARGSPLHF.